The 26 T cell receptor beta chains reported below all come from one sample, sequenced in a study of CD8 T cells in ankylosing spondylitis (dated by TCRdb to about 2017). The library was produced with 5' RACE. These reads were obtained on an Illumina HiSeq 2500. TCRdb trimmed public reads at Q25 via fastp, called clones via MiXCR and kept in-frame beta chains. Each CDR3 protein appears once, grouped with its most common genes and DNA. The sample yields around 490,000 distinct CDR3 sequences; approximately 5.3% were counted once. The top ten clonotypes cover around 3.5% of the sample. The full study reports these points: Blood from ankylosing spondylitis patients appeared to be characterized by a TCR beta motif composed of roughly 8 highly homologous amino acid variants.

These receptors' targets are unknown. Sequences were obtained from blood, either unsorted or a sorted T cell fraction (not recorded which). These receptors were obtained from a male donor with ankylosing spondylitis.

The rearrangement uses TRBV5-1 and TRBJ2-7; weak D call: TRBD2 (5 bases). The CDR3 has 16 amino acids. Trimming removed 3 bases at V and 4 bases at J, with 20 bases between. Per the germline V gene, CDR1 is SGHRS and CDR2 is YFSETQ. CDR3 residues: CASSSRTVLRGYEQYF. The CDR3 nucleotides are TGCGCCAGCAGCTCACGGACCGTCCTCCGGGGTTACGAGCAGTACTTC.

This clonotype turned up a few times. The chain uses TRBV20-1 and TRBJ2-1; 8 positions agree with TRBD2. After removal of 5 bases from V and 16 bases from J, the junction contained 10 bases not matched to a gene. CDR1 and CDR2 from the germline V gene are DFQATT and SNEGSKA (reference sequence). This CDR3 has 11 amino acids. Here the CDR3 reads CSAPLFRGGFF. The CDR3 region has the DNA TGCAGTGCTCCTTTATTTCGGGGGGGTTTCTTC.

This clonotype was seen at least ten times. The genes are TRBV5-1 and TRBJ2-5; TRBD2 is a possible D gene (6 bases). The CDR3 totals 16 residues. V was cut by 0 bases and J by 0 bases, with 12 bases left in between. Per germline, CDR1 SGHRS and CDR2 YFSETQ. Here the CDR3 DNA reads TGCGCCAGCAGCTTGGGAGTAGCGGAGTACCAAGAGACCCAGTACTTC. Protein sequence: CASSLGVAEYQETQYF.

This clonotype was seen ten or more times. The CDR3 bases are TGTGCCAGCAGCTTAGGGGGCGGAGCTCGATACGAGCAGTACTTC. This translates into CASSLGGGARYEQYF. This chain links TRBV7-2 with TRBJ2-7; maybe TRBD1 (5 bases). V lost 1 base to trimming and J lost 4 bases, with 14 bases between them. There are 15 residues in the CDR3. Germline CDR1 SGHTA, CDR2 FQGNSA. Supplemented by reference TRBV7-2 and TRBJ2-7, the full variable domain reads GAGVSQSPSNKVTEKGKDVELRCDPISGHTALYWYRQSLGQGLEFLIYFQGNSAPDKSGLPSDRFSAERTGGSVSTLTIQRTQQEDSAVYLCASSLGGGARYEQYFGPGTRLTVT.

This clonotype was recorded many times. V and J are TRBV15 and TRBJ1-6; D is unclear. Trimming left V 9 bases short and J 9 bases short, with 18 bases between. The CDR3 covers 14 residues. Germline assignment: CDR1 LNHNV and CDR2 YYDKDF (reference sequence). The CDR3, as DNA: TGTGCCACGGCCGCCGATCTGGGGATTTCACCCCTCCACTTT. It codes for CATAADLGISPLHF. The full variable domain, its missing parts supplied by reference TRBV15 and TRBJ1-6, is DAMVIQNPRYQVTQFGKPVTLSCSQTLNHNVMYWYQQKSSQAPKLLFHYYDKDFNNEADTPDNFQSRRPNTSFCFLDIRSPGLGDTAMYLCATAADLGISPLHFGNGTRLTVT.

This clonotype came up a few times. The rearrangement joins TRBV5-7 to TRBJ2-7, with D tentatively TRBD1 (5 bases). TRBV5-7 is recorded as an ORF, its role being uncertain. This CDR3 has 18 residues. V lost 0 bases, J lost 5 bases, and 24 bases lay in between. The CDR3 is CASSLESSWRRGGNEQYF. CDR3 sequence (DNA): TGTGCCAGCAGCTTGGAATCGTCGTGGCGTAGGGGCGGAAACGAGCAGTACTTC.

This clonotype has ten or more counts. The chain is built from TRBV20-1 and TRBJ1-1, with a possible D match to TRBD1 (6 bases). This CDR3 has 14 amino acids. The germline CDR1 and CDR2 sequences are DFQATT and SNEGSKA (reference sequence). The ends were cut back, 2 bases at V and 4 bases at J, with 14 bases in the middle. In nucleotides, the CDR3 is TGCAGTGCTAGATTTGGGGCAGGGGTCACTGAAGCTTTCTTT. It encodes CSARFGAGVTEAFF.

The CDR3 coding sequence is TGTGCCACCAGTGATTTAACCGACAGGGGGGAGACCCAGTACTTC. It encodes CATSDLTDRGETQYF. The chain employs TRBV24-1 and TRBJ2-5; the match to TRBD1 covers 9 bases. Germline V gene lookup returns CDR1 KGHDR and CDR2 SFDVKD. The trim removed 1 base at V and 5 bases at J, leaving 4 bases unmatched. The CDR3 covers 15 residues.

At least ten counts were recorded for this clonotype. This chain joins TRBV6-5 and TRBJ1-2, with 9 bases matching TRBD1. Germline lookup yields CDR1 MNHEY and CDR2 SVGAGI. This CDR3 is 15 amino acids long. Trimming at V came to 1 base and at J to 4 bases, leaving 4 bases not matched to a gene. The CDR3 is CASSYFGQGIYGYTF. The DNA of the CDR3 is TGTGCCAGCAGTTACTTTGGACAGGGGATCTATGGCTACACCTTC.

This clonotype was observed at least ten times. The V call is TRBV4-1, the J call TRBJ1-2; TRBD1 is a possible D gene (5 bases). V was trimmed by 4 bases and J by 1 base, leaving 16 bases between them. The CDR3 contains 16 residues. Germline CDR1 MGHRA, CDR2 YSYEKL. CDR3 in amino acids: CASSLLPWGGNYGYTF. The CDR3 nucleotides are TGCGCCAGCAGCCTCCTCCCCTGGGGGGGTAACTATGGCTACACCTTC.

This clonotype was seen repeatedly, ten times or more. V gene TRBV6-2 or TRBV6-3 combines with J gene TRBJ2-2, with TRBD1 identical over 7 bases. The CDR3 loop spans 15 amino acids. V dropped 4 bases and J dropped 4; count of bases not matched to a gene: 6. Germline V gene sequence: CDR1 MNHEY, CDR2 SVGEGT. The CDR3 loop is CASSLDRTFTGELFF. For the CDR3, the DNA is TGTGCCAGCAGTTTGGACAGGACCTTCACCGGGGAGCTGTTTTTT.

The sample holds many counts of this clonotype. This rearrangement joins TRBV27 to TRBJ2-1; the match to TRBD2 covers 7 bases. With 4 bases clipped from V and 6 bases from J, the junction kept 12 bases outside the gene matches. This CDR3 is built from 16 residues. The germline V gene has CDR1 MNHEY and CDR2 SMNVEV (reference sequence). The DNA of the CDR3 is TGTGCCAGCAGTTCTCAGCGGGGAGGCCCCCTCAATGAGCAGTTCTTC. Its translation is CASSSQRGGPLNEQFF.

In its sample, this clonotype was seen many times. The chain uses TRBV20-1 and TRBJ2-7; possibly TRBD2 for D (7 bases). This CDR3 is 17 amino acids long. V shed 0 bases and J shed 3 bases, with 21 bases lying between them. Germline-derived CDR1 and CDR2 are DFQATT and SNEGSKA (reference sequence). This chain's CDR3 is CSARDPLVGGGLYEQYF. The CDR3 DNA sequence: TGCAGTGCTAGAGATCCACTAGTTGGCGGGGGCCTCTACGAGCAGTACTTC.

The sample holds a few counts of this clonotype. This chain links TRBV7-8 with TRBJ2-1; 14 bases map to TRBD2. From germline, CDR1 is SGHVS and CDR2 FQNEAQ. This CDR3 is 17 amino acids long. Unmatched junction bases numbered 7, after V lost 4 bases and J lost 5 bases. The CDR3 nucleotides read TGTGCCAGCAGCTCAAAGGGACTAGCGGGGGTCCACAATGAGCAGTTCTTC. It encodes CASSSKGLAGVHNEQFF.

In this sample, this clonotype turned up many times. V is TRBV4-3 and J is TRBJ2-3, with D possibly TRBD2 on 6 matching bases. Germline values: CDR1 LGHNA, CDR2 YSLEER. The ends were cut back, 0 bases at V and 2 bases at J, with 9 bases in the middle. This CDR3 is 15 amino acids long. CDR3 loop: CASSQEEGITDTQYF. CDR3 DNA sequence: TGCGCCAGCAGCCAAGAGGAGGGAATCACAGATACGCAGTATTTT.

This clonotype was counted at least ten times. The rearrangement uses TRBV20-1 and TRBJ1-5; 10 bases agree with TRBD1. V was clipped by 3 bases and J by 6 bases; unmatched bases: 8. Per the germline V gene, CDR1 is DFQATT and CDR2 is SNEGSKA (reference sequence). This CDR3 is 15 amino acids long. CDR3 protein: CSARKTGQGRQPQHF. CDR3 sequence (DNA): TGCAGTGCTAGGAAAACGGGACAGGGGCGTCAGCCCCAGCATTTT.

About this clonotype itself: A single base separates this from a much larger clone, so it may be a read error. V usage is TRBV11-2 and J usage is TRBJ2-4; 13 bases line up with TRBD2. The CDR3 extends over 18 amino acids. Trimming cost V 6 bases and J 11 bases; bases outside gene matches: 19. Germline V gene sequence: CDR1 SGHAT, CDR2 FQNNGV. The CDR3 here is CASSFFHGLAGEGDVQYF. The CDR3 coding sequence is TGTGCCAGCAGTTTCTTTCACGGACTAGCGGGAGAGGGAGACGTTCAGTACTTC.

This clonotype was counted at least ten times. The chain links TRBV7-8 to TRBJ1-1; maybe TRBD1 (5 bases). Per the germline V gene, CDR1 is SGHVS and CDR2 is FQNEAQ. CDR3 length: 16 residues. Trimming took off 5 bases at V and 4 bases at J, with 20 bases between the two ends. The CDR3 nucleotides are TGTGCCAGCAGCCGCGGGACCTTAGCCCAGGTCACTGAAGCTTTCTTT. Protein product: CASSRGTLAQVTEAFF.

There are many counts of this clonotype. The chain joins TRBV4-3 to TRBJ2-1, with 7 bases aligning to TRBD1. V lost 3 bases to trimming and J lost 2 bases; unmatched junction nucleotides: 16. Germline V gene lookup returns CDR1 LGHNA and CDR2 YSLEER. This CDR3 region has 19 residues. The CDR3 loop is CASSHGYQGQAYAYNEQFF. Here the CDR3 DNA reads TGCGCCAGCAGCCACGGTTATCAAGGACAGGCGTACGCCTACAATGAGCAGTTCTTC.

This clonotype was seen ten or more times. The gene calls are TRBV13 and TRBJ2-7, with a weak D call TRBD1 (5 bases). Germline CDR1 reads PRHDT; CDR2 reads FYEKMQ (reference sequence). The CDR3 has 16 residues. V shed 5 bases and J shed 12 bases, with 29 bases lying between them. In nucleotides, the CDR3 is TGTGCCAGCAGCCTTCAACGACGGGTCCTCCGAGCAGGGCCGTACTTC. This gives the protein CASSLQRRVLRAGPYF.

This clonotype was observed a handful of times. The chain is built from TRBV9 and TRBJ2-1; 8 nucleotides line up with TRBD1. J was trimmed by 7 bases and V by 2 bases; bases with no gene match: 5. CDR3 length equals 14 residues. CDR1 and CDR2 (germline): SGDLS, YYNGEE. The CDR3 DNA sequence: TGTGCCAGCAGCGTTCAGGGGGCGGGGAATGAGCAGTTCTTC. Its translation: CASSVQGAGNEQFF.

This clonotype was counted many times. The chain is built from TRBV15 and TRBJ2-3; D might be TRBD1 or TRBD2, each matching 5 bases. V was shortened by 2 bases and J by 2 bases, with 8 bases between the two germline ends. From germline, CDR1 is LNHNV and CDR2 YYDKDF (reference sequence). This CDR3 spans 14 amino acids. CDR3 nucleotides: TGTGCCACCAGCAGATGGGACCTCACAGATACGCAGTATTTT. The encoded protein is CATSRWDLTDTQYF.

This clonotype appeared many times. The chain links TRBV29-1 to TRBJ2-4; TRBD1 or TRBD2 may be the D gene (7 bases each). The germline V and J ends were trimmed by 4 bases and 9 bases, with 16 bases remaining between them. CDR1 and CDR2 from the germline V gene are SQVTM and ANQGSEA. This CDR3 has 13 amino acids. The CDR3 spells CSVGGWEGAIQYF. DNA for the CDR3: TGCAGCGTTGGCGGGTGGGAGGGGGCCATTCAGTACTTC.

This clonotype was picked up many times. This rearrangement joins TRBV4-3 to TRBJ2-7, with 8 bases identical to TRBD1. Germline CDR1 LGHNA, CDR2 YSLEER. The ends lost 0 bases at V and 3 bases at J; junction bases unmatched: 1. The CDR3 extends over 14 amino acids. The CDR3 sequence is CASSQDGTGYEQYF. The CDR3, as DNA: TGCGCCAGCAGCCAAGATGGGACAGGCTACGAGCAGTACTTC.

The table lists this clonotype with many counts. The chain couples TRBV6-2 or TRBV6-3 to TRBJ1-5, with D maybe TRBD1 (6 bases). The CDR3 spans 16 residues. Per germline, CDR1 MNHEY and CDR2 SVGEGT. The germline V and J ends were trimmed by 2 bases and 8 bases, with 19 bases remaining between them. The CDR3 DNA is TGTGCCAGCAGTTACCCGGGGGCCGCCATTCTCGAGCCCCAGCATTTT. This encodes CASSYPGAAILEPQHF.

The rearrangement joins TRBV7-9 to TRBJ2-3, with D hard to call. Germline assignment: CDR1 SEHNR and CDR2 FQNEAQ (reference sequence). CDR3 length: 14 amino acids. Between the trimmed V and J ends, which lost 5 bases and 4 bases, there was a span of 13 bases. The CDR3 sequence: CASSLTQSADTQYF. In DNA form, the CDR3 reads TGTGCCAGCAGCCTGACTCAGTCGGCAGATACGCAGTATTTT.